This paragraph covers one TCR beta chain sequence. Its antigen is still unknown. Germline lookup yields CDR1 SGHRS and CDR2 YFSETQ. The CDR3 spans 15 residues. V shed 4 bases and J 4 bases; nucleotides not matched to a gene: 6. The data stem from a study of cytomegalovirus exposure and HLA in healthy donors. It was with 60 Vbeta and 13 Jbeta primers that the PCR ran. Sequencing used immunoSEQ multiplex PCR; TCRdb keeps in-frame clones, though not all of them. The sample holds some 150,000 clones, around four fifths seen once. Whole-study findings and limits: Reportedly, HLA-A and HLA-B alleles of most subjects were accurately predicted from TCR beta. Per a later analysis, HLA-associated TCR beta chains showed more clonal expansion than other, equally common TCR beta chains. One cluster of highly shared sequence variants probably arose as a sequencing artifact. In the analysis, some V segments, TRBV6-2 and TRBV6-3 included, were excluded as indistinguishable.

The chain couples TRBV5-1 to TRBJ2-7, with 12 bases aligning to TRBD2. The TCR comes from a female donor in good health and CMV-seronegative. The source material was PBMCs. CDR3 sequence: CASSPGLAGPYEQYF. DNA for the CDR3: TGCGCCAGCAGCCCTGGACTAGCGGGACCATACGAGCAGTACTTC.